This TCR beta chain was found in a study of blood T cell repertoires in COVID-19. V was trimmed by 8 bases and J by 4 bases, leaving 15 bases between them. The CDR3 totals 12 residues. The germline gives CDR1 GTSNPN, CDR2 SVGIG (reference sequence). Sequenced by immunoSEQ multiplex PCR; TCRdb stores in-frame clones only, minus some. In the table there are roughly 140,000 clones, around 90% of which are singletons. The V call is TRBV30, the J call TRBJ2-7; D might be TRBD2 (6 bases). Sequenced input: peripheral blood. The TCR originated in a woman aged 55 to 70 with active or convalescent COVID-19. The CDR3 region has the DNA TGTGCCCACTCGGGCGGGGAATACGAGCAGTACTTC. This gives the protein CAHSGGEYEQYF.